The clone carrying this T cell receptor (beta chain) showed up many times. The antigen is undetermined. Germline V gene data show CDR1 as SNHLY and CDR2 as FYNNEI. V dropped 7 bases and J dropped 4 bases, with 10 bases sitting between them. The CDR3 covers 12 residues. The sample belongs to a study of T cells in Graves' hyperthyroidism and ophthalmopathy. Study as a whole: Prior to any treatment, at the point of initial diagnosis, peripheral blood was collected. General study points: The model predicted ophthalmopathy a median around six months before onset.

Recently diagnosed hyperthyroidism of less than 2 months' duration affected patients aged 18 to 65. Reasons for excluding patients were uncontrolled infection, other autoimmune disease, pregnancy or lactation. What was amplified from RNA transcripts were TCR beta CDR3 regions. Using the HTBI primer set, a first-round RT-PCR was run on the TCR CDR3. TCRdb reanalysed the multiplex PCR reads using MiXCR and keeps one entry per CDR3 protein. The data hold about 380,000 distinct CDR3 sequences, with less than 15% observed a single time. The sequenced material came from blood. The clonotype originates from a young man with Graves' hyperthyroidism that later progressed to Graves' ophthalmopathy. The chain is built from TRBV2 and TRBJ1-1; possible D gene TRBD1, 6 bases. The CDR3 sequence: CASKTRGTEAFF. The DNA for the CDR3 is TGTGCCAGCAAAACCAGGGGCACTGAAGCTTTCTTT.